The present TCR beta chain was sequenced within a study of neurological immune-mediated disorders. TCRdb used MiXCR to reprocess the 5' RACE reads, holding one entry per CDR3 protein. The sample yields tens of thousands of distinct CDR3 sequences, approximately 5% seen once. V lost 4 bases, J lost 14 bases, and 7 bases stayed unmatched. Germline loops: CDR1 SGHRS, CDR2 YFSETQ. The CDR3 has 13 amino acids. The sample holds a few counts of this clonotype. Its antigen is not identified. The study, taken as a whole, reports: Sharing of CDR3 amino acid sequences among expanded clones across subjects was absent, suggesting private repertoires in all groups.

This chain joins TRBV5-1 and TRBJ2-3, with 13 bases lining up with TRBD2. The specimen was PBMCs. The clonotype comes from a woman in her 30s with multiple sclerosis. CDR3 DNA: TGCGCCAGCAGCACCGCGGGACTAGCGGGGTGGTATTTT. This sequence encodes CASSTAGLAGWYF.